The clone carrying this TCR beta chain was picked up many times. As yet, its antigen is unknown. The sample comes from a study of T cells in Graves' hyperthyroidism and ophthalmopathy. Study observations and caveats: Expanded thyroid clonotypes (above 0.001) were mostly also found in blood.

TCR beta CDR3 region amplification was performed from RNA transcripts. RT-PCR in the first round (using the HTBI primer set) targeted the TCR CDR3. TCRdb used MiXCR to reprocess the multiplex PCR reads, holding one entry per CDR3 protein. In the table there are 250,000 to 400,000 distinct CDR3 sequences, roughly 15% of which are singletons. For ophthalmopathy patients, the Clinical Activity Score was at least 3 and the NOSPECS grade at least 4; duration was under 3 months. The CDR3 spans 13 residues. V gave up 3 bases and J gave up 8 bases, with 13 bases separating them. Sequences were obtained from blood. This receptor was taken from a woman aged 40 to 50 with Graves' ophthalmopathy. This rearrangement joins TRBV12-3 or TRBV12-4 to TRBJ1-2; the D gene is possibly TRBD1 (6 bases). CDR3 sequence reads: CASSFRGGQGYTF. The CDR3 DNA reads TGTGCCAGCAGTTTTAGGGGGGGCCAGGGCTACACCTTC.